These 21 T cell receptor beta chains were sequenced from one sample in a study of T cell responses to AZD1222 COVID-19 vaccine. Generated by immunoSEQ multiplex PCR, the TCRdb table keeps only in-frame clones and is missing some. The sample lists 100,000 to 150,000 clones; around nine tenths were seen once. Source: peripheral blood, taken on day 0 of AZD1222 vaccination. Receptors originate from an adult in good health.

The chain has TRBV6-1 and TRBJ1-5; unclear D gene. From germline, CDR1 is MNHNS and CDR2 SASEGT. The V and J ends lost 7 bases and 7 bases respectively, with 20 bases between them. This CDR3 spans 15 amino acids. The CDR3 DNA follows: TGTGCCAGCACCTACCAAGAGGGTTCGCACCAGCCCCAGCATTTT. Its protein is CASTYQEGSHQPQHF.

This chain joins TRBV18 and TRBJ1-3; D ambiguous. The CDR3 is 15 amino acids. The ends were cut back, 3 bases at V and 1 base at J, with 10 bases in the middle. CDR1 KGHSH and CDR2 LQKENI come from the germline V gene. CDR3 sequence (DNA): TGTGCCAGCTCACCGCAGGTTGGATCTGGAAACACCATATATTTT. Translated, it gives CASSPQVGSGNTIYF.

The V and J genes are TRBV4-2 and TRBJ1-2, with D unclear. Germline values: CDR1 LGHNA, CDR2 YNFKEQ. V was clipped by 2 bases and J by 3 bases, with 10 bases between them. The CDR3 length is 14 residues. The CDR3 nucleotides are TGTGCCAGCAGCCAATCAACAGCGGACTATGGCTACACCTTC. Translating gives CASSQSTADYGYTF.

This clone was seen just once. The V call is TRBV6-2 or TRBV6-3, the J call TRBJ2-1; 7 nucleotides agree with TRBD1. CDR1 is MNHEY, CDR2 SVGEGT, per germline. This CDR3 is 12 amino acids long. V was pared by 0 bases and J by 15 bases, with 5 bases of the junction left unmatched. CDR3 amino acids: CASSYSDRVWFF. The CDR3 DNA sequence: TGTGCCAGCAGTTACTCTGACAGGGTGTGGTTCTTC.

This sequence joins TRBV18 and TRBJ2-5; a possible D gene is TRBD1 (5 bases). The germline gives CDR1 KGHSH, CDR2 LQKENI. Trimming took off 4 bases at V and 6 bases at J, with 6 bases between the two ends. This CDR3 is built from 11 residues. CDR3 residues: CASSQGKTQYF. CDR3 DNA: TGTGCCAGCTCACAGGGGAAGACCCAGTACTTC.

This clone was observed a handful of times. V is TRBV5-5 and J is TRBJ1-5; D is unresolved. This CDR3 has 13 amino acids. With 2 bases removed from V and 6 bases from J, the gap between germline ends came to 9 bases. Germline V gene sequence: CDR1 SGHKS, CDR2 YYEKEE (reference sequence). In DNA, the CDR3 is TGTGCCAGCAGCTTATCCGGGATTCAGCCCCAGCATTTT. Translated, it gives CASSLSGIQPQHF.

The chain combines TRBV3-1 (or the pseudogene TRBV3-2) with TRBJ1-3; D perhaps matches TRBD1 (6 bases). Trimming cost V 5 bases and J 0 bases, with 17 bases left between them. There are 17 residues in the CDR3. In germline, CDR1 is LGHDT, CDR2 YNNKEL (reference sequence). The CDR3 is CASSKGVLGASGNTIYF. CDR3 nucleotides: TGTGCCAGCAGCAAAGGGGTGTTGGGGGCCTCTGGAAACACCATATATTTT.

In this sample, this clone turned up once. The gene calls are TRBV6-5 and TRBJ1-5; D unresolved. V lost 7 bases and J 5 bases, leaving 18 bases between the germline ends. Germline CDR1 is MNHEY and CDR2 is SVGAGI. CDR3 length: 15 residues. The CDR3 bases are TGTGCCAGCATCGGTGGCACGGGTTTATATCAGCCCCAGCATTTT. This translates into CASIGGTGLYQPQHF.

The CDR3 region is CASSYVLRRGDTDTQYF. The CDR3 DNA reads as TGTGCCAGCAGTTACGTCCTACGGCGGGGGGACACAGATACGCAGTATTTT. The chain uses TRBV6-2 or TRBV6-3 and TRBJ2-3, with 8 positions matching TRBD2. The CDR3 has 17 residues. Trimming cost V 2 bases and J 2 bases; bases outside gene matches: 9. Per the germline V gene, CDR1 is MNHEY and CDR2 is SVGEGT.

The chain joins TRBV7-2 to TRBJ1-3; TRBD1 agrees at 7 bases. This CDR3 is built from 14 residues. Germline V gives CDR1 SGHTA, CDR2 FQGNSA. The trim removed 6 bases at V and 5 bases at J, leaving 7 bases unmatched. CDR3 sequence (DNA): TGTGCCAGCAGTCCCGGGACAGATCGAAACACCATATATTTT. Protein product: CASSPGTDRNTIYF. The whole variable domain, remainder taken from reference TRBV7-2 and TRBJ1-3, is GAGVSQSPSNKVTEKGKDVELRCDPISGHTALYWYRQSLGQGLEFLIYFQGNSAPDKSGLPSDRFSAERTGGSVSTLTIQRTQQEDSAVYLCASSPGTDRNTIYFGEGSWLTVV.

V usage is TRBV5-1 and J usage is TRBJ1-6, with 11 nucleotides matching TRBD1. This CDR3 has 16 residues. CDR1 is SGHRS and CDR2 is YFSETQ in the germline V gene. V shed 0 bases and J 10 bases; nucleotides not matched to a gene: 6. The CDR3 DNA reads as TGCGCCAGCAGCTTGGGGGGACAGGGGGTAGGATCACCCCTCCACTTT. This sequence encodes CASSLGGQGVGSPLHF. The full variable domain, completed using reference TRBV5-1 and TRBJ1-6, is KAGVTQTPRYLIKTRGQQVTLSCSPISGHRSVSWYQQTPGQGLQFLFEYFSETQRNKGNFPGRFSGRQFSNSRSEMNVSTLELGDSALYLCASSLGGQGVGSPLHFGNGTRLTVT.

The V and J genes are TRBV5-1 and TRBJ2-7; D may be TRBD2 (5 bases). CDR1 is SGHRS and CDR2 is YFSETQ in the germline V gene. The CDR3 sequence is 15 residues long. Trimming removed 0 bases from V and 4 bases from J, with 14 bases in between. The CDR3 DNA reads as TGCGCCAGCAGCTTGGCCGAGAGGGCCAGTTACGAGCAGTACTTC. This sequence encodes CASSLAERASYEQYF.

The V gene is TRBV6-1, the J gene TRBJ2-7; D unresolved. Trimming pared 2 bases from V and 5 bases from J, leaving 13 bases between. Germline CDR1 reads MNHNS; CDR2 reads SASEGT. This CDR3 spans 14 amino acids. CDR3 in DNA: TGTGCCAGCAGTGAACTACACCTTCACCACGAGCAGTACTTC. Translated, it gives CASSELHLHHEQYF.

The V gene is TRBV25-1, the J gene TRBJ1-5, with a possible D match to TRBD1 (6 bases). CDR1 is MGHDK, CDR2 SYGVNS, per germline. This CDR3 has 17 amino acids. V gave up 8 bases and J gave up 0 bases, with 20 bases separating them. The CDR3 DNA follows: TGTGCCAGCGACGTTTGCGGGACAAATAATAGCAATCAGCCCCAGCATTTT. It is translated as CASDVCGTNNSNQPQHF. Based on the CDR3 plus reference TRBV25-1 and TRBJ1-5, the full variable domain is EADIYQTPRYLVIGTGKKITLECSQTMGHDKMYWYQQDPGMELHLIHYSYGVNSTEKGDLSSESTVSRIRTEHFPLTLESARPSHTSQYLCASDVCGTNNSNQPQHFGDGTRLSIL.

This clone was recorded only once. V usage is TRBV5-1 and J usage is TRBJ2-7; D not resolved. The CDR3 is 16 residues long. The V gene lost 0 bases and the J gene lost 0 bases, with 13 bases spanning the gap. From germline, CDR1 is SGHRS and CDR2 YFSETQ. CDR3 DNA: TGCGCCAGCAGCTTGGGGGTTGACATTGCCTCCTACGAGCAGTACTTC. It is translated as CASSLGVDIASYEQYF. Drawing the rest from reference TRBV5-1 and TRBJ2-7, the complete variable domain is KAGVTQTPRYLIKTRGQQVTLSCSPISGHRSVSWYQQTPGQGLQFLFEYFSETQRNKGNFPGRFSGRQFSNSRSEMNVSTLELGDSALYLCASSLGVDIASYEQYFGPGTRLTVT.

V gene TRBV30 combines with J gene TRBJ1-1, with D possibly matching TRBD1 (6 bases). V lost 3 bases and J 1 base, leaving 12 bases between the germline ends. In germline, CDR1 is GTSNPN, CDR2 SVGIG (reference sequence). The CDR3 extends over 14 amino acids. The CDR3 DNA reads TGTGCCTGGAGGATGGGAGGGGGGAACACTGAAGCTTTCTTT. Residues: CAWRMGGGNTEAFF.

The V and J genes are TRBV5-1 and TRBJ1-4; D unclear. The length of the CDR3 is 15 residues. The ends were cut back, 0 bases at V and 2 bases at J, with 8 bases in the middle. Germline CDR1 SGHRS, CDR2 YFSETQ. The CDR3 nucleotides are TGCGCCAGCAGCTTGGTCGTGGCTACTAATGAAAAACTGTTTTTT. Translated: CASSLVVATNEKLFF.

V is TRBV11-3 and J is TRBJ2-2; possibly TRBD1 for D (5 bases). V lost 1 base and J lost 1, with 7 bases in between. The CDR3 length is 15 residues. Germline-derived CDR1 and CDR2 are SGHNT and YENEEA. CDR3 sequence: CASSLAGQNTGELFF. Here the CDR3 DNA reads TGTGCCAGCAGCTTAGCCGGACAGAACACCGGGGAGCTGTTTTTT.

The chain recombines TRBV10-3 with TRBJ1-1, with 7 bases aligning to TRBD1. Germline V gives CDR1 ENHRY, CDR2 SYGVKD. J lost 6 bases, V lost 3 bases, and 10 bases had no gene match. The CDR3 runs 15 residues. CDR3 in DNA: TGTGCCATCAGTGAAGGTTACAGGGGAGGGGCTGAAGCTTTCTTT. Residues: CAISEGYRGGAEAFF.

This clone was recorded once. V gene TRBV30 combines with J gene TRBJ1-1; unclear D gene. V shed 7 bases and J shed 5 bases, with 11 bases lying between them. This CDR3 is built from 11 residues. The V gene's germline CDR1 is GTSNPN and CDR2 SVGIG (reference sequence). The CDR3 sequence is CASSVGTEAFF. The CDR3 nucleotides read TGTGCCTCGTCGGTGGGGACTGAAGCTTTCTTT.

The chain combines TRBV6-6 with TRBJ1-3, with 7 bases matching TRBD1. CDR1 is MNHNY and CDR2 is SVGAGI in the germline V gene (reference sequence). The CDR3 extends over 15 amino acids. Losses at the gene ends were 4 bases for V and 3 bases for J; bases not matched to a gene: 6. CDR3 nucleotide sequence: TGTGCCAGCAGTTCTAGAGGGACAGATGGAAACACCATATATTTT. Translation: CASSSRGTDGNTIYF.